This TCR beta chain derives from a study of shared clonotypes between healthy human individuals. Study details: CD8 memory received one plate per donor, CD8 naive two, CD4 memory three and CD4 naive three. General study points: When compared with the clonotypes that were shared by all four sorted-subset donors, the non-shared clonotypes turned out to have lower generation probabilities.

The CDR3 runs 15 residues. Losses at the gene ends were 4 bases for V and 4 bases for J; bases not matched to a gene: 10. Germline assignment: CDR1 SQVTM and CDR2 ANQGSEA. Everyone who donated was a Caucasian adult who lived in Nashville, Tennessee. Regarding this clone: No antigen is known for it.

The DNA input per sorted-subset replicate PCR was roughly 210 ng, corresponding to some 33,000 T cell genomes. Sequenced by immunoSEQ multiplex PCR; TCRdb stores in-frame clones only, minus some. Among under 2.5 million clones listed, 85% to 95% were seen once. The chain links TRBV29-1 to TRBJ2-1; 7 nucleotides align to TRBD2. The sample taken for sequencing was naive CD4+ T cells from PBMCs. Sample subset: CD45RA+ positively selected. The receptor was isolated from a man between 18 and 35 years old in good health. Some clones in this sample may be carry-over from other donors' samples. The CDR3 is CSVVGLAEKYNEQFF. The CDR3 bases are TGCAGCGTTGTGGGGCTAGCGGAAAAATACAATGAGCAGTTCTTC.